What follows describes a single T cell receptor (beta chain). This specimen belongs to a study of blood T cell repertoires in COVID-19. Study details: Samples taken during acute and convalescent COVID-19 were collected in the United States, Italy and Spain.

The protocol was immunoSEQ multiplex PCR, while the TCRdb copy is restricted to in-frame clones and leaves out a portion. The table has 220,000 or so clones, 84% seen once. Membership in each cohort depended on participant-reported clinical history. CDR1 and CDR2 (germline): MGHRA, YSYEKL. The CDR3 sequence is 14 residues long. The junction had 3 bases not matched to a gene; V was cut back by 0 bases and J by 7 bases. Sequenced material: PBMCs or T cells enriched from blood (not recorded which). The sequence was collected from a woman aged 35 to 49 who had recovered from COVID-19. This chain joins TRBV4-1 and TRBJ2-1; TRBD2 matches 7 bases. CDR3 nucleotide sequence: TGCGCCAGCAGCCAAGAAGTTAGCGGGAATGAGCAGTTCTTC. Translation: CASSQEVSGNEQFF.